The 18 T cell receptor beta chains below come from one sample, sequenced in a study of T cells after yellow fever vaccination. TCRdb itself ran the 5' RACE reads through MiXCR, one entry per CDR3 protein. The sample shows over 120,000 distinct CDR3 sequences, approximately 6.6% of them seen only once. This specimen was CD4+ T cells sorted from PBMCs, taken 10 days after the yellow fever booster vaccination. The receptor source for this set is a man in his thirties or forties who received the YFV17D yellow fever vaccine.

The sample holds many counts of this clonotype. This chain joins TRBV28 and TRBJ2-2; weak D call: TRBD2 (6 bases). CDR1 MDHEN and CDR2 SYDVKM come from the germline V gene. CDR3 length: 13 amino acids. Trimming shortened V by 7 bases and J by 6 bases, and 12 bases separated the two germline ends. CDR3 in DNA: TGTGCCAGCACGACTAGTAATGCCGGGGAGCTGTTTTTT. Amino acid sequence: CASTTSNAGELFF.

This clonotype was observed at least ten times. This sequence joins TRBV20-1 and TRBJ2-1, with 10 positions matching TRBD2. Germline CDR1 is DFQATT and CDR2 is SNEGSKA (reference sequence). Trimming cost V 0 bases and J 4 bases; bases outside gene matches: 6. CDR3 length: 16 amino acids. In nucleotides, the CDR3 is TGCAGTGCTAGAGATTTGGCTAGCGGGGGATACAATGAGCAGTTCTTC. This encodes CSARDLASGGYNEQFF.

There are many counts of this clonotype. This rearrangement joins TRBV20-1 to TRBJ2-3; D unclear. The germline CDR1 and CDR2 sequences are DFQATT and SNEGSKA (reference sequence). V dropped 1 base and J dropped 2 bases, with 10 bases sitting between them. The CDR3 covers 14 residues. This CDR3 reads CSARVTLITDTQYF. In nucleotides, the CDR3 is TGCAGTGCTAGAGTGACTCTGATCACAGATACGCAGTATTTT.

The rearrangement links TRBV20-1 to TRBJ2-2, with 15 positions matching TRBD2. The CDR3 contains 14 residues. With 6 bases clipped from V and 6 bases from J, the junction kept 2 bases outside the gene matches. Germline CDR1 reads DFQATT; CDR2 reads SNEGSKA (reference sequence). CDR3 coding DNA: TGCAGTGCCCGGACTAGCGGGGGGGCCGGGGAGCTGTTTTTT. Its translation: CSARTSGGAGELFF.

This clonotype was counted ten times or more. The CDR3 bases are TGTGCCAGCAGTTTTTCCGCTAGCTCCTACGAGCAGTACTTC. Translation: CASSFSASSYEQYF. V usage is TRBV28 and J usage is TRBJ2-7, with no clear D. V was pared by 3 bases and J by 0 bases, with 9 bases between. CDR3 length: 14 amino acids. Germline V gives CDR1 MDHEN, CDR2 SYDVKM.

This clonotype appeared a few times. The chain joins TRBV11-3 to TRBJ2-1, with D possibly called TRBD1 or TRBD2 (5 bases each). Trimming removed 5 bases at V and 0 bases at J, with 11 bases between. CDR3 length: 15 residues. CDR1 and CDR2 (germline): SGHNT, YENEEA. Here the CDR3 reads CASSPTRGSYNEQFF. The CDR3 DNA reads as TGTGCCAGCAGCCCAACTAGGGGCTCCTACAATGAGCAGTTCTTC.

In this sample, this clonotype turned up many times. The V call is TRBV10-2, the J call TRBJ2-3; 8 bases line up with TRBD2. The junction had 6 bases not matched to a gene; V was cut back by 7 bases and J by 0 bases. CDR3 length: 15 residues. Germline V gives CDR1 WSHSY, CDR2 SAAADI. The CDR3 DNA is TGCGCCAGCACCTCGGGACTAGTTAGCACAGATACGCAGTATTTT. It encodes CASTSGLVSTDTQYF.

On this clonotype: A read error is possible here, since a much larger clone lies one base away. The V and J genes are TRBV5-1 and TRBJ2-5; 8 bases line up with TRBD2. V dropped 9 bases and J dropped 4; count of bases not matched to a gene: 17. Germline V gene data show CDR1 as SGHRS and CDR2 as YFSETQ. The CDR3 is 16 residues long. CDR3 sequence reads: CAITLFAGGPRETQYF. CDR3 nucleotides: TGCGCCATCACCCTCTTCGCGGGAGGTCCAAGAGAGACCCAGTACTTC.

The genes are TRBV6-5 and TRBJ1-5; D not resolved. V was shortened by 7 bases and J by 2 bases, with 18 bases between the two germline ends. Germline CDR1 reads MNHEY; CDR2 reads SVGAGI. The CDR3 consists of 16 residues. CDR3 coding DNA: TGTGCCAGCACCTTGGGAGGCGTGCGGGGCAATCAGCCCCAGCATTTT. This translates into CASTLGGVRGNQPQHF.

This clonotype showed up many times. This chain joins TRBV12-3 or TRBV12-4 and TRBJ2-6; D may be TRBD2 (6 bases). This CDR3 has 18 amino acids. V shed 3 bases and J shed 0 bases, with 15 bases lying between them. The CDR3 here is CASSFGGRLRSGANVLTF. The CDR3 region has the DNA TGTGCCAGCAGTTTTGGAGGGAGACTACGCTCTGGGGCCAACGTCCTGACTTTC.

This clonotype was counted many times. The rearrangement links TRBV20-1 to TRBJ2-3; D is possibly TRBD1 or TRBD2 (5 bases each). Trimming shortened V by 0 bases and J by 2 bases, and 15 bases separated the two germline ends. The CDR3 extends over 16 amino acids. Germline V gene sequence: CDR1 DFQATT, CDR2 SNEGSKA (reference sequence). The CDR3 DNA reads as TGCAGTGCTAGAGATCTCGGGGCCCGATCCACAGATACGCAGTATTTT. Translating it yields CSARDLGARSTDTQYF.

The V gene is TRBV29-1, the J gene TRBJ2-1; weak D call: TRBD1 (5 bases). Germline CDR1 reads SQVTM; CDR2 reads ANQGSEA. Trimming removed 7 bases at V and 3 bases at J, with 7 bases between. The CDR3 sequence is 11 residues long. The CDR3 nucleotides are TGCAGCGGAACAGGCTACAATGAGCAGTTCTTC. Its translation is CSGTGYNEQFF.

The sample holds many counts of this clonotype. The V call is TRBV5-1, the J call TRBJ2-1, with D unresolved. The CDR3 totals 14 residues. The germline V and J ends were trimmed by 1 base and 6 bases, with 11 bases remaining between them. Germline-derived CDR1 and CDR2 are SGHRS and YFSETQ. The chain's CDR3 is CASSLNPLGNEQFF. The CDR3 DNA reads TGCGCCAGCAGCTTGAATCCCTTGGGCAATGAGCAGTTCTTC.

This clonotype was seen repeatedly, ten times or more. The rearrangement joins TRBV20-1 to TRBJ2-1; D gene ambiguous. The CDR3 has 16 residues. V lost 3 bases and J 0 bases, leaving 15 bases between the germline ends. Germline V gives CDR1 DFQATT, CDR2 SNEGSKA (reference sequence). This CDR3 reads CSARFGMRPSYNEQFF. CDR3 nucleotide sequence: TGCAGTGCTAGGTTTGGCATGAGGCCCTCCTACAATGAGCAGTTCTTC.

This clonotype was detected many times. This CDR3 reads CASSYFGGAAETQYF. The CDR3 DNA sequence: TGTGCCAGCAGTTACTTCGGCGGGGCGGCTGAGACCCAGTACTTC. The chain couples TRBV6-5 to TRBJ2-5, with D maybe TRBD2 (6 bases). The CDR3 is 15 amino acids. Germline assignment: CDR1 MNHEY and CDR2 SVGAGI. Trimming pared 1 base from V and 5 bases from J, leaving 14 bases between.

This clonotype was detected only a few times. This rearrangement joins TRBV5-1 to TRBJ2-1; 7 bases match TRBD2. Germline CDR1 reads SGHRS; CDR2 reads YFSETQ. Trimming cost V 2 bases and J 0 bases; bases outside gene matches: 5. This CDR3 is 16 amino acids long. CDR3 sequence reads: CASSLVAGISYNEQFF. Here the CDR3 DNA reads TGCGCCAGCAGCTTAGTAGCGGGTATCTCCTACAATGAGCAGTTCTTC. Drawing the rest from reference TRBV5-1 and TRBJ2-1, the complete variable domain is KAGVTQTPRYLIKTRGQQVTLSCSPISGHRSVSWYQQTPGQGLQFLFEYFSETQRNKGNFPGRFSGRQFSNSRSEMNVSTLELGDSALYLCASSLVAGISYNEQFFGPGTRLTVL.

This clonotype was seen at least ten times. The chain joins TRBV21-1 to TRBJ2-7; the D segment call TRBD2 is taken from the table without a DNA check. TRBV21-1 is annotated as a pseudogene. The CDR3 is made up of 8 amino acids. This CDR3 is CASSFSPF. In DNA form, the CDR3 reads TGTGCCAGCAGTTTCAGTCCCTTC.

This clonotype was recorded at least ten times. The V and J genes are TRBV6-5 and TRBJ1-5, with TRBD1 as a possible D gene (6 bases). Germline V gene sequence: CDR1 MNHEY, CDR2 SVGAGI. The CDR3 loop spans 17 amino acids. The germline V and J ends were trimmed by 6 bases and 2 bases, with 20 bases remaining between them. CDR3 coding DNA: TGTGCCAGCAGCCCCCTCCGGACAGATATTGGCAATCAGCCCCAGCATTTT. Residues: CASSPLRTDIGNQPQHF.